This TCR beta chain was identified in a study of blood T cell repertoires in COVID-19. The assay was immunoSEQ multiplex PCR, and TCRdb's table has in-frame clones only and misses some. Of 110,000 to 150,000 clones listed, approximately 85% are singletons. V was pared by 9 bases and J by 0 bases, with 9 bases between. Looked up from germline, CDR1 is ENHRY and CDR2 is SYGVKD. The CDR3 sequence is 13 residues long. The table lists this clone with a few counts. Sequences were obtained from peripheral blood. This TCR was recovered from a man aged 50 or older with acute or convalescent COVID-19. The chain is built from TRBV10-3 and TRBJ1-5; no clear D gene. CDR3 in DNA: TGTGCCATTACAAGTGATAGCAATCAGCCCCAGCATTTT. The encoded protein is CAITSDSNQPQHF.